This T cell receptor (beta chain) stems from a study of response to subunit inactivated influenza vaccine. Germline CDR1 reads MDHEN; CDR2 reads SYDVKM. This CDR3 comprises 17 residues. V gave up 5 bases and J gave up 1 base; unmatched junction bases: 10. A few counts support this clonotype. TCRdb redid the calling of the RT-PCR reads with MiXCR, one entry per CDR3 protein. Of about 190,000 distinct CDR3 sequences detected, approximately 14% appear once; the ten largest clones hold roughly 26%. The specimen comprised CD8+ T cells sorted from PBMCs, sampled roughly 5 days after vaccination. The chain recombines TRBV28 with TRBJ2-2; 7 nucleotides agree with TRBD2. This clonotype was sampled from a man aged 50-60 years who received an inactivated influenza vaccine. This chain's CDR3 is CASSPPLSGVNTGELFF. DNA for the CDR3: TGTGCCAGCAGTCCTCCCCTCAGCGGGGTGAACACCGGGGAGCTGTTTTTT.